The 18 T cell receptor beta chains below all came from one sample that was sequenced in a study of cytomegalovirus exposure and HLA in healthy donors. PCR employed 60 Vbeta and 13 Jbeta primers. The protocol was immunoSEQ multiplex PCR, while the TCRdb copy is restricted to in-frame clones and leaves out a portion. The data hold 130,000 or so clones, with around 78% observed a single time. Sequences were obtained from PBMCs. These receptor sequences come from a middle-aged man in good health and CMV-seronegative.

V usage is TRBV19 and J usage is TRBJ1-1; D call uncertain. With 5 bases removed from V and 1 base from J, the gap between germline ends came to 8 bases. The V gene's germline CDR1 is LNHDA and CDR2 SQIVND (reference sequence). CDR3 length: 13 amino acids. The CDR3 sequence is CASSYTENTEAFF. The CDR3 nucleotides are TGTGCCAGTAGTTATACAGAGAACACTGAAGCTTTCTTT.

This sequence joins TRBV12-5 and TRBJ2-7, with unresolved D. Per the germline V gene, CDR1 is LGHNT and CDR2 is FRNRAP. V dropped 2 bases and J dropped 3 bases, with 5 bases sitting between them. The CDR3 extends over 12 amino acids. CDR3 coding DNA: TGTGCTAGTGGTTTGCCAGGCTACGAGCAGTACTTC. It translates to CASGLPGYEQYF.

This chain connects TRBV7-2 to TRBJ2-7; 7 nucleotides agree with TRBD2. Germline V gives CDR1 SGHTA, CDR2 FQGNSA. The CDR3 loop spans 13 amino acids. The ends lost 5 bases at V and 7 bases at J; junction bases unmatched: 8. CDR3 amino acids: CASSPRGGSEQYF. The CDR3 nucleotides are TGTGCCAGCAGCCCCCGCGGGGGTTCGGAGCAGTACTTC.

J is TRBJ2-3 and V is TRBV5-4, with TRBD2 matching 7 bases. Per the germline V gene, CDR1 is SGHNT and CDR2 is YYREEE (reference sequence). Germline trimming cut 3 bases from V and 2 bases from J; bases unmatched to any gene: 12. The CDR3 runs 17 residues. CDR3: CASSSQDGEGYTDTQYF. In DNA, the CDR3 is TGTGCCAGCAGCTCTCAGGACGGGGAGGGATACACAGATACGCAGTATTTT.

The J gene is TRBJ1-1, the V gene TRBV11-3; 7 nucleotides agree with TRBD1. The V gene end was trimmed by 8 bases and the J gene end by 5 bases; junction bases not matched to a gene: 8. The CDR3 length is 13 residues. CDR1 is SGHNT and CDR2 is YENEEA in the germline V gene. The CDR3 loop is CASGAGGRTEAFF. Here the CDR3 DNA reads TGTGCCAGCGGGGCAGGGGGAAGAACTGAAGCTTTCTTT.

The chain is built from TRBV7-9 and TRBJ2-3, with TRBD1 matching over 9 bases. The CDR3 contains 16 residues. V lost 4 bases to trimming and J lost 2 bases; unmatched junction nucleotides: 7. From germline, CDR1 is SEHNR and CDR2 FQNEAQ (reference sequence). Here the CDR3 DNA reads TGTGCCAGCAGCTCTCAACAGGGGGCGCACACAGATACGCAGTATTTT. Protein product: CASSSQQGAHTDTQYF.

The chain links TRBV6-5 to TRBJ1-2, with 10 bases fitting TRBD1. Germline CDR1 reads MNHEY; CDR2 reads SVGAGI. This CDR3 comprises 15 residues. The J segment lost 3 bases and the V segment lost 4 bases, leaving 5 bases of the junction unmatched. The CDR3 spells CASSSPDRGYYGYTF. The DNA of the CDR3 is TGTGCCAGCAGTTCTCCGGACAGGGGGTACTATGGCTACACCTTC.

This clone was observed a few times. One end of the junction does not line up with germline, which may come from a read error. The chain links TRBV7-7 to TRBJ2-5, with 12 bases identical to TRBD2. This CDR3 comprises 18 residues. Germline loops: CDR1 SSHAT, CDR2 FNYEAQ (reference sequence). The CDR3 reads CASSLGPKRTSGEETQYF. DNA for the CDR3: TGTGCTAGCAGCTTAGGCCCAAAACGGACTAGCGGGGAAGAGACCCAGTACTTC.

The gene calls are TRBV5-1 and TRBJ2-5; the D gene is possibly TRBD1 (6 bases). There are 15 residues in the CDR3. Germline CDR1 and CDR2: SGHRS and YFSETQ. V was cut by 3 bases and J by 2 bases, with 14 bases left in between. CDR3 DNA: TGCGCCAGCAGCTGGGGCGTGGGGGCGCAAGAGACCCAGTACTTC. It translates to CASSWGVGAQETQYF.

Worth noting for this clone: At one end the junction does not follow the germline gene, possibly because of a read error. The V call is TRBV6-8, the J call TRBJ2-2; D is perhaps TRBD2 (6 bases). CDR3 length: 15 residues. Germline lookup yields CDR1 MNHGY and CDR2 SAAAGT. In DNA, the CDR3 is TGTGCCAGCAGCCGACTAGTCCCCCCCACCTGGGAGCTGTTTTTT. As protein: CASSRLVPPTWELFF.

This clone was detected a few times. The CDR3 region is CASSLEGSAFF. Here the CDR3 DNA reads TGTGCCAGCAGCTTGGAGGGGAGCGCTTTCTTT. The chain joins TRBV11-2 to TRBJ1-1; TRBD1 might be the D (5 bases). The CDR3 has 11 residues. CDR1 is SGHAT and CDR2 is FQNNGV in the germline V gene. Trimming pared 3 bases from V and 11 bases from J, leaving 10 bases between.

This chain uses TRBV19 with TRBJ2-3, with 13 bases that match TRBD2. CDR1 LNHDA and CDR2 SQIVND come from the germline V gene (reference sequence). The CDR3 contains 17 residues. V lost 4 bases to trimming and J lost 2 bases; unmatched junction nucleotides: 6. The CDR3 bases are TGTGCCAGTAGTACCAGACTAGCGGGGGGCCTCACAGATACGCAGTATTTT. Translation gives CASSTRLAGGLTDTQYF.

The CDR3 spells CASSFSAAPYEQYF. In DNA, the CDR3 is TGTGCCAGCAGCTTTAGCGCTGCACCCTACGAGCAGTACTTC. V and J are TRBV7-2 and TRBJ2-7; D is perhaps TRBD2 (5 bases). CDR1 is SGHTA and CDR2 is FQGNSA in the germline V gene. CDR3 length equals 14 residues. Trimming left V 3 bases short and J 2 bases short, with 11 bases between.

This rearrangement joins TRBV11-2 to TRBJ2-7; D possibly corresponds to TRBD2 (6 bases). This CDR3 has 14 amino acids. V was cut by 4 bases and J by 2 bases, with 12 bases left in between. Germline values: CDR1 SGHAT, CDR2 FQNNGV. As DNA, the CDR3 is TGTGCCAGCAGCTCCCGGAGGGGAACCTACGAGCAGTACTTC. This gives the protein CASSSRRGTYEQYF.

This sequence joins TRBV2 and TRBJ1-2; D possibly corresponds to TRBD1 (6 bases). With 4 bases removed from V and 6 bases from J, the gap between germline ends came to 9 bases. Germline V gene lookup returns CDR1 SNHLY and CDR2 FYNNEI. The CDR3 is 12 amino acids. The CDR3 loop reads CASSAGEHGYTF. CDR3 DNA: TGTGCCAGCAGTGCAGGGGAACATGGCTACACCTTC. The whole variable domain, filled in from reference TRBV2 and TRBJ1-2, reads EPEVTQTPSHQVTQMGQEVILRCVPISNHLYFYWYRQILGQKVEFLVSFYNNEISEKSEIFDDQFSVERPDGSNFTLKIRSTKLEDSAMYFCASSAGEHGYTFGSGTRLTVV.

CDR3: CASSLAGTIPGEQFF. CDR3 in DNA: TGTGCCAGCAGCTTAGCTGGGACTATCCCTGGGGAGCAGTTCTTC. The J gene is TRBJ2-1, the V gene TRBV7-6; 7 nucleotides agree with TRBD2. Looked up from germline, CDR1 is SGHVS and CDR2 is FNYEAQ. The CDR3 runs 15 residues. V dropped 0 bases and J dropped 10; count of bases not matched to a gene: 9.

The chain has TRBV5-8 and TRBJ1-2; 7 nucleotides match TRBD1. The trim removed 3 bases at V and 4 bases at J, leaving 6 bases unmatched. Germline CDR1 SGHTS, CDR2 YDEGEE. This CDR3 region has 14 residues. The chain's CDR3 is CASSSRTGGYGYTF. CDR3 sequence (DNA): TGTGCCAGCAGCTCCCGGACAGGAGGCTATGGCTACACCTTC. Looking up the rest from reference TRBV5-8 and TRBJ1-2 gives the full variable domain: EAGVTQSPTHLIKTRGQQATLRCSPISGHTSVYWYQQALGLGLQFLLWYDEGEERNRGNFPPRFSGRQFPNYSSELNVNALELEDSALYLCASSSRTGGYGYTFGSGTRLTVV.

This clone showed up just a few times. The V and J genes are TRBV6-1 and TRBJ2-7; D unclear. Germline CDR1 and CDR2: MNHNS and SASEGT. This CDR3 is built from 13 residues. The V and J ends lost 7 bases and 5 bases respectively, with 15 bases between them. The CDR3 protein is CASILSFLDEQYF. The CDR3 coding sequence is TGTGCCAGCATTCTGTCCTTCTTAGACGAGCAGTACTTC.